These T cell receptor beta chains were read from a single sample in a study of blood T cell repertoires in COVID-19. Method: immunoSEQ multiplex PCR; TCRdb's copy keeps in-frame clones and lacks some. The repertoire has a few hundred thousand clones, 70% to 90% of them found once; the top ten carry roughly 8%. The sample taken for sequencing was peripheral blood. The receptors originated from a woman between 50 and 59 years old who had recovered from COVID-19. The CDR3 runs from the conserved cysteine through the conserved F or W. A D gene is named only where the DNA matches it firmly. Size tells how often a clone was seen (once, few, many) or the class of an expanded clone, and some rows leave it out.

v_call	j_call	d_call	clone_size	cdr3_aa	cdr3_nt
TRBV19	TRBJ2-3	TRBD2	.	CASSTSGGFTDTQYF	TGTGCCAGTAGCACTAGCGGGGGTTTCACAGATACGCAGTATTTT
TRBV19	TRBJ1-5	.	once	CASSIRASNQPQHF	TGTGCCAGTAGTATCAGGGCTAGCAATCAGCCCCAGCATTTT
TRBV12-3/TRBV12-4	TRBJ1-6	TRBD1	.	CASTGGRSLHF	TGTGCCAGCACAGGGGGCAGATCCCTCCACTTT
TRBV7-9	TRBJ1-1	.	.	CASSEGQLNTEAFF	TGTGCCAGCAGTGAAGGACAGTTGAACACTGAAGCTTTCTTT
TRBV27	TRBJ1-5	TRBD1	.	CASSFRNNRGTNQPQHF	TGTGCCAGCAGTTTCCGGAACAACAGGGGGACCAATCAGCCCCAGCATTTT
TRBV5-1	TRBJ1-5	.	few	CASSLRLGDQPQHF	TGCGCCAGCAGCTTGCGGCTGGGAGATCAGCCCCAGCATTTT
TRBV12-2	TRBJ1-2	.	.	CASRLRRQGGYGYTF	TGTGCAAGTCGCCTACGCCGACAGGGCGGCTATGGCTACACCTTC
TRBV5-1	TRBJ1-2	TRBD1	.	CASSLAGTGEEGYTF	TGCGCCAGCAGCTTGGCCGGGACAGGGGAGGAGGGCTACACCTTC
TRBV2	TRBJ2-7	TRBD1	.	CASSSGQENLFHEQYF	TGTGCCAGCAGCTCGGGACAGGAGAACCTGTTCCACGAGCAGTACTTC
TRBV2	TRBJ1-1	TRBD1	.	CASSPLQGANTEAFF	TGTGCCAGCAGTCCTTTACAGGGGGCGAACACTGAAGCTTTCTTT
TRBV7-8	TRBJ2-7	TRBD1	.	CASSLVIGGSRLQSYEQYF	TGTGCCAGCAGCTTAGTGATAGGGGGCTCGAGGTTGCAGTCCTACGAGCAGTACTTC
TRBV7-9	TRBJ2-3	TRBD2	.	CASSSSGGSTDTQYF	TGTGCCAGCAGCTCTAGCGGGGGCAGCACAGATACGCAGTATTTT
TRBV5-1	TRBJ1-1	TRBD1	.	CASSLGTGYTEAFF	TGCGCCAGCAGCTTGGGGACAGGGTACACTGAAGCTTTCTTT
TRBV18	TRBJ2-3	TRBD1	.	CASSPDRDTQYF	TGTGCCAGCTCACCGGACAGGGATACGCAGTATTTT
TRBV6-6	TRBJ2-2	TRBD1	.	CASIDGTGWDTGELFF	TGTGCCAGCATCGACGGGACAGGGTGGGACACCGGGGAGCTGTTTTTT
TRBV5-1	TRBJ2-7	.	.	CASSLVAVSEQYF	TGCGCCAGCAGCTTGGTGGCTGTCTCCGAGCAGTACTTC
TRBV5-6	TRBJ2-3	.	.	CASSLSSTDTQYF	TGTGCCAGCAGCTTGTCTAGCACAGATACGCAGTATTTT
TRBV28	TRBJ1-1	.	.	CASSFSQSEAFF	TGTGCCAGCAGTTTCTCACAGAGTGAAGCTTTCTTT
TRBV11-2	TRBJ1-2	.	.	CASSINSKNYGYTF	TGTGCCAGCAGCATAAACAGCAAAAACTATGGCTACACCTTC
TRBV7-2	TRBJ1-2	TRBD1	.	CASSSNRGGYGYTF	TGTGCCAGCAGCTCAAACAGGGGAGGATATGGCTACACCTTC
TRBV6-5	TRBJ1-1	TRBD1	.	CASRRQGNTEAFF	TGTGCCAGCCGGAGACAGGGCAACACTGAAGCTTTCTTT
TRBV24-1	TRBJ1-1	TRBD1	.	CATTETGVHRGDTEAFF	TGTGCCACCACCGAGACAGGGGTTCATCGTGGTGACACTGAAGCTTTCTTT
TRBV7-9	TRBJ2-1	TRBD2	.	CASSADLAGGPSLEQFF	TGTGCCAGCAGCGCGGACCTCGCGGGAGGGCCCTCTTTGGAACAGTTCTTC
TRBV27	TRBJ1-1	TRBD1	.	CASSPTLQIHRGHMNTEAFF	TGTGCCAGCAGTCCGACCCTCCAGATTCACAGGGGGCACATGAACACTGAAGCTTTCTTT
TRBV28	TRBJ1-2	.	.	CASSFYGGNYGYTF	TGTGCCAGCAGTTTCTACGGGGGGAACTATGGCTACACCTTC
TRBV19	TRBJ1-1	TRBD1	.	CASSGDREEMNTEAFF	TGTGCCAGTAGTGGCGACAGGGAAGAAATGAACACTGAAGCTTTCTTT
TRBV10-3	TRBJ1-2	.	.	CAISDPGSGGYTF	TGTGCCATCAGTGACCCCGGGAGCGGGGGCTACACCTTC
TRBV11-2	TRBJ2-5	TRBD1	few	CASSFGPHKTGTGETQYF	TGTGCCAGCAGCTTTGGCCCCCACAAGACCGGGACAGGGGAGACCCAGTACTTC
TRBV11-2	TRBJ1-1	.	.	CASRALRGNTEAFF	TGTGCCAGCCGAGCCCTCAGGGGGAACACTGAAGCTTTCTTT
TRBV11-2	TRBJ2-7	TRBD2	once	CASSLGGGGEQYF	TGTGCCAGCAGCTTAGGGGGCGGGGGCGAGCAGTACTTC
TRBV7-2	TRBJ1-1	.	.	CASSSGAGIGLTEAFF	TGTGCCAGCAGCTCTGGGGCAGGGATCGGTTTGACTGAAGCTTTCTTT
TRBV27	TRBJ1-5	.	.	CASSSGNNQPQHF	TGTGCCAGCAGCTCAGGGAACAATCAGCCCCAGCATTTT
TRBV7-2	TRBJ2-3	TRBD2	.	CASLAGTRWPDTQYF	TGTGCCAGCCTCGCCGGGACTAGGTGGCCAGATACGCAGTATTTT
TRBV20-1	TRBJ1-1	.	.	CSAYMNTEAFF	TGCAGTGCTTACATGAACACTGAAGCTTTCTTT
TRBV7-9	TRBJ1-2	TRBD1	.	CASSPPTGQGNYGYTF	TGTGCCAGCAGCCCCCCAACGGGACAGGGTAACTATGGCTACACCTTC
TRBV24-1	TRBJ1-1	TRBD1	.	CATSPGQGYGTEAFF	TGTGCCACCAGTCCGGGACAGGGGTATGGCACTGAAGCTTTCTTT
TRBV21-1	TRBJ2-1	.	.	CASSSRDWSSYNEQFF	TGTGCCAGCAGCAGCCGGGACTGGAGCTCCTACAATGAGCAGTTCTTC
TRBV19	TRBJ2-2	TRBD1	.	CASSIPGRTGDTGELFF	TGTGCCAGTAGTATACCCGGAAGGACAGGAGACACCGGGGAGCTGTTTTTT
TRBV2	TRBJ2-5	.	.	CASSEVLIQETQYF	TGTGCCAGCAGTGAAGTACTAATCCAAGAGACCCAGTACTTC
TRBV19	TRBJ1-1	.	.	CASSLQGEAFF	TGTGCCAGTAGTTTGCAGGGTGAAGCTTTCTTT
TRBV28	TRBJ1-2	.	.	CASSLGDFGYGYTF	TGTGCCAGCAGTTTAGGGGACTTCGGCTATGGCTACACCTTC